The rows below give T cell receptor beta chains drawn from one sample of a study of shared clonotypes between healthy human individuals. The table came from immunoSEQ multiplex PCR; TCRdb's copy has only in-frame clones and leaves some out. The sample lists 1,400,000 or so clones; 98% were seen once. The sample taken for sequencing was naive CD4+ T cells sorted from blood. Every receptor here comes from a man younger than 40 in good health. CDR3s include the opening cysteine and the closing phenylalanine or tryptophan. The order of the fields is J gene, CDR3 length, V gene, clone size, D gene, CDR3 protein, CDR3 DNA. The D gene is left open where the match is weak. Size is stated for part of the rows, as once, few or many counts, or as a class when the clone is expanded.

TRBJ2-4 20 TRBV14 NA TRBD2 CASSQDHAGTSGRLGNIQYF TGTGCCAGCAGCCAAGATCATGCGGGGACTAGCGGGCGCTTGGGGAACATTCAGTACTTC
TRBJ2-1 15 TRBV4-2 NA TRBD2 CASSRPGLAGNEQFF TGTGCCAGCAGCCGGCCGGGACTAGCGGGTAATGAGCAGTTCTTC
TRBJ2-3 14 TRBV25-1 NA NA CASSSPFPTDTQYF TGTGCCAGCAGTTCCCCCTTCCCGACAGATACGCAGTATTTT
TRBJ1-1 15 TRBV18 NA NA CASSSTGGGDTEAFF TGTGCCAGCTCATCGACTGGGGGCGGGGACACTGAAGCTTTCTTT
TRBJ1-2 11 TRBV28 NA NA CCALSNYGYTF TGTTGTGCCTTATCTAACTATGGCTACACCTTC
TRBJ2-1 11 TRBV27 NA NA CASSLKTRKFF TGTGCCAGCAGTTTAAAAACAAGGAAGTTCTTC
TRBJ2-7 17 TRBV28 NA NA CASSLPRLRQGSYEQYF TGTGCCAGCAGTTTACCCCGTTTAAGGCAGGGGTCGTACGAGCAGTACTTC
TRBJ2-3 15 TRBV10-3 NA NA CAISGLRGGTDTQYF TGTGCCATCAGTGGACTACGGGGCGGCACAGATACGCAGTATTTT
TRBJ2-5 11 TRBV29-1 NA NA CSVGGTWTQYF TGCAGCGTTGGTGGGACCTGGACCCAGTACTTC
TRBJ2-5 13 TRBV2 NA TRBD1 CASRDRVGETQYF TGTGCCAGTCGGGACAGGGTGGGGGAGACCCAGTACTTC
TRBJ2-1 18 TRBV7-8 NA TRBD2 CASSLAMTSRRSYNEQFF TGTGCCAGCAGCTTAGCGATGACTAGCCGACGCTCCTACAATGAGCAGTTCTTC
TRBJ2-7 19 TRBV19 NA TRBD2 CASSIGPGLAGGRRYEQYF TGTGCCAGTAGTATTGGCCCGGGACTAGCGGGAGGTAGAAGGTACGAGCAGTACTTC
TRBJ2-7 16 TRBV7-3 NA TRBD2 CASSPAGGLSPYEQYF TGTGCCAGCAGCCCCGCCGGGGGGTTATCTCCCTACGAGCAGTACTTC
TRBJ2-4 14 TRBV19 NA TRBD2 CASSQLAEKNIQYF TGTGCCAGTAGCCAACTAGCGGAGAAAAACATTCAGTACTTC
TRBJ2-7 13 TRBV7-2 NA TRBD2 CASSLQRGYEQYF TGTGCCAGCAGCTTACAGCGGGGATACGAGCAGTACTTC
TRBJ1-3 15 TRBV2 NA NA CASSGFVLSGNTIYF TGTGCCAGCAGTGGTTTCGTCCTCTCTGGAAACACCATATATTTT
TRBJ2-2 15 TRBV28 NA TRBD2 CASSLPGGPKRELFF TGTGCCAGCAGTTTACCGGGAGGGCCGAAAAGGGAGCTGTTTTTT
TRBJ2-7 16 TRBV4-2 NA TRBD2 CASSHVSGSSSYEQYF TGTGCCAGCAGCCATGTTAGCGGGAGTAGCTCCTACGAGCAGTACTTC
TRBJ2-2 16 TRBV18 NA NA CASSPIGSSPTGELFF TGTGCCAGCTCACCAATAGGTTCTTCTCCCACCGGGGAGCTGTTTTTT
TRBJ2-7 15 TRBV5-6 NA NA CASSLGQGRSYEQYF TGTGCCAGCAGCTTGGGGCAGGGCAGGTCCTACGAGCAGTACTTC
TRBJ1-2 11 TRBV28 once NA CASGASPGYTF TGTGCCAGCGGGGCGTCCCCGGGCTACACCTTC
TRBJ2-1 15 TRBV10-3 NA NA CASSPGTLKYNEQFF TGTGCCAGCTCACCCGGGACCCTGAAATACAATGAGCAGTTCTTC
TRBJ2-7 16 TRBV7-8 NA TRBD1 CASSFYGGTGVYEQYF TGTGCCAGCAGCTTCTACGGGGGGACAGGGGTGTACGAGCAGTACTTC
TRBJ2-3 12 TRBV6-1 NA NA CASSEVPDTQYF TGTGCCAGCAGTGAAGTTCCGGATACGCAGTATTTT
TRBJ1-5 16 TRBV7-8 NA NA CASSLDSGGGNQPQHF TGTGCCAGCAGCTTAGATTCTGGGGGGGGCAATCAGCCCCAGCATTTT
TRBJ2-7 15 TRBV7-8 once TRBD2 CASSLGSGRAGEQYF TGTGCCAGCAGCTTAGGTAGCGGGAGGGCCGGAGAGCAGTACTTC
TRBJ2-1 12 TRBV2 NA TRBD2 CASSSSGSGEFF TGTGCCAGCAGTAGTAGCGGGAGTGGGGAGTTCTTC
TRBJ2-1 14 TRBV15 NA NA CATSKPSAYNEQFF TGTGCCACCAGCAAGCCTAGCGCTTACAATGAGCAGTTCTTC
TRBJ2-1 14 TRBV9 NA NA CASSVRNTNNEQFF TGTGCCAGCAGCGTACGTAACACGAACAATGAGCAGTTCTTC
TRBJ2-1 15 TRBV5-1 NA NA CASSLAIRGNNEQFF TGCGCCAGCAGCTTGGCTATACGAGGGAACAATGAGCAGTTCTTC
TRBJ2-2 15 TRBV14 NA NA CASSRDRANTGELFF TGTGCCAGCAGCCGAGACAGAGCGAACACCGGGGAGCTGTTTTTT
TRBJ2-3 13 TRBV27 NA TRBD2 CASTERGSDTQYF TGTGCCAGCACGGAGCGGGGGTCCGATACGCAGTATTTT
TRBJ2-2 18 TRBV25-1 NA TRBD2 CASSEGLAGGPRIGELFF TGTGCCAGCAGTGAAGGACTAGCGGGAGGGCCTCGTATCGGGGAGCTGTTTTTT
TRBJ1-5 11 TRBV19 NA NA CASSGNQPQHF TGTGCCAGTAGTGGTAATCAGCCCCAGCATTTT
TRBJ2-1 17 TRBV7-9 once TRBD2 CASSLWASGRVFNEQFF TGTGCCAGCAGCTTATGGGCTAGCGGGAGGGTGTTCAATGAGCAGTTCTTC
TRBJ2-6 15 TRBV7-2 once NA CASSLELAGANVLTF TGTGCCAGCAGCTTAGAACTAGCCGGGGCCAACGTCCTGACTTTC
TRBJ2-3 14 TRBV2 NA TRBD2 CASSVAGVSDTQYF TGTGCCAGCAGCGTAGCGGGAGTGTCAGATACGCAGTATTTT
TRBJ1-1 12 TRBV28 NA NA CASSPPGIGAFF TGTGCCAGCAGTCCACCAGGGATTGGAGCTTTCTTT
TRBJ2-1 15 TRBV7-8 NA NA CASSWPGVLGNEQFF TGTGCCAGCAGCTGGCCAGGGGTCCTAGGCAATGAGCAGTTCTTC
TRBJ1-1 15 TRBV25-1 once NA CASNGWKGRNTEAFF TGTGCCAGCAATGGATGGAAAGGACGAAACACTGAAGCTTTCTTT
TRBJ2-2 16 TRBV7-9 NA TRBD2 CASRARGAGVPGELFF TGTGCCAGCAGGGCCAGGGGAGCGGGAGTGCCCGGGGAGCTGTTTTTT
TRBJ2-7 12 TRBV27 NA NA CASSRPGHEQYF TGTGCCAGCAGTCGTCCAGGCCACGAGCAGTACTTC
TRBJ1-1 14 TRBV2 NA NA CASSDRGAGTEAFF TGTGCCAGCAGCGACCGGGGGGCCGGCACTGAAGCTTTCTTT